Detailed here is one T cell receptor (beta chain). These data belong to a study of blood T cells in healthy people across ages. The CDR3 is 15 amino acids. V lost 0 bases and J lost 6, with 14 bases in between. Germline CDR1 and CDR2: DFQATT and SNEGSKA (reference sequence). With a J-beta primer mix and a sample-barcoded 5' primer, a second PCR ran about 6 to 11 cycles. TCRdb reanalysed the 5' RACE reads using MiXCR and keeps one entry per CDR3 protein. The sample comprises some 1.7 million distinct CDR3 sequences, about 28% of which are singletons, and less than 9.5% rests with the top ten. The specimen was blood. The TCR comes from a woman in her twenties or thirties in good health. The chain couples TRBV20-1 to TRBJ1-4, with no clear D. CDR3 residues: CSARDRRGVDEKLFF. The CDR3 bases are TGCAGTGCTAGAGATAGGCGTGGGGTAGATGAAAAACTGTTTTTT.